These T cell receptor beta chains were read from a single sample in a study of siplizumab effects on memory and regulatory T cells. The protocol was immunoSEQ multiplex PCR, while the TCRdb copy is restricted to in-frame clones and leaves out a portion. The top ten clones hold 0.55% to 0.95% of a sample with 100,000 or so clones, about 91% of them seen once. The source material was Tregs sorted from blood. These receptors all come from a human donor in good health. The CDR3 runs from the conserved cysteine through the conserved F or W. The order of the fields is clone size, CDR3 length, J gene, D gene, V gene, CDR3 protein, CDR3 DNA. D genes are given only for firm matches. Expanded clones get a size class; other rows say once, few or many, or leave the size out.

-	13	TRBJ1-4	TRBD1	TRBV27	CASSLRGQEKLFF	TGTGCCAGCAGTCTAAGGGGACAGGAAAAACTGTTTTTT
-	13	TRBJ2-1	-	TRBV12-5	CASGFGGAREQFF	TGTGCTAGTGGTTTCGGGGGAGCACGCGAGCAGTTCTTC
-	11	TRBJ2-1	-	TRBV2	CASSELVGQFF	TGTGCCAGCAGTGAACTAGTGGGGCAGTTCTTC
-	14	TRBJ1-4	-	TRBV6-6	CASSYIGPGEKLFF	TGTGCCAGCAGTTACATAGGCCCTGGGGAAAAACTGTTTTTT
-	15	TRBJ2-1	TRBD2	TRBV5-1	CASSQSSGSYNEQFF	TGCGCCAGCAGCCAGTCTAGCGGGAGCTACAATGAGCAGTTCTTC
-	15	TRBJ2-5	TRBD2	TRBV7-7	CASSLGGTRQETQYF	TGTGCTAGCAGCTTAGGGGGGACTAGGCAAGAGACCCAGTACTTC
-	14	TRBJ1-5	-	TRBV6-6	CASSPTTGNQPQHF	TGTGCCAGCAGTCCTACCACGGGCAATCAGCCCCAGCATTTT
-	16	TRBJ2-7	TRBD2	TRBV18	CASSLGTSQSSYEQYF	TGTGCCAGCTCACTTGGGACTAGCCAAAGCTCCTACGAGCAGTACTTC
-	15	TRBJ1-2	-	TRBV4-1	CASSQEGRTNYGYTF	TGCGCCAGCAGCCAAGAAGGCAGGACGAACTATGGCTACACCTTC
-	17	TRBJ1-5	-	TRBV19	CASSIAAGLAGNQPQHF	TGTGCCAGTAGTATAGCGGCCGGGTTGGCCGGCAATCAGCCCCAGCATTTT
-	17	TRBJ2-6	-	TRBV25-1	CASSESRMYSGANVLTF	TGTGCCAGCAGTGAATCCAGGATGTACTCTGGGGCCAACGTCCTGACTTTC
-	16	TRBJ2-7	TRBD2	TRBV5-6	CASSRRTSGSAYEQYF	TGTGCCAGCAGCAGAAGGACTAGCGGGAGCGCCTACGAGCAGTACTTC
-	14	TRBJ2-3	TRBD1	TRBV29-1	CSVERGQGADTQYF	TGCAGCGTTGAACGTGGACAGGGAGCAGATACGCAGTATTTT
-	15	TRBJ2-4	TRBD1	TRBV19	CASSQGDGAKNIQYF	TGTGCCAGTAGCCAGGGGGATGGGGCCAAAAACATTCAGTACTTC
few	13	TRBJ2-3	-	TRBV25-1	CASSEPSTDTQYF	TGTGCCAGCAGTGAACCTAGCACAGATACGCAGTATTTT
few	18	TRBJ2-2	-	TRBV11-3	CASSLTRWGIPFSGELFF	TGTGCCAGCAGCCTGACTCGATGGGGAATACCCTTCAGCGGGGAGCTGTTTTTT
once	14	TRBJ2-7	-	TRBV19	CASSIGGFAYEQYF	TGTGCCAGTAGTATCGGGGGATTTGCCTACGAGCAGTACTTC
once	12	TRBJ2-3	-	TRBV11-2	CASSLGGVTQYF	TGTGCCAGCAGCCTCGGCGGGGTTACGCAGTATTTT
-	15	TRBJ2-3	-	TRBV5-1	CASSLRDSSTDTQYF	TGCGCCAGCAGCTTGCGGGACTCTAGCACAGATACGCAGTATTTT
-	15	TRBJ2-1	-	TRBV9	CASSVSGSSYNEQFF	TGTGCCAGCAGCGTCAGCGGAAGCTCCTACAATGAGCAGTTCTTC
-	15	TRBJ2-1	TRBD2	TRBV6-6	CASSQTGLVVNEQFF	TGTGCCAGCAGCCAAACGGGACTAGTGGTAAATGAGCAGTTCTTC
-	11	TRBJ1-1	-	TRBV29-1	CNAQTNTEAFF	TGCAACGCACAGACGAACACTGAAGCTTTCTTT
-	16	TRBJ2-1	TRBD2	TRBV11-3	CASSLEGREGLDEQFF	TGTGCCAGCAGCTTAGAAGGGCGGGAGGGCCTAGATGAGCAGTTCTTC
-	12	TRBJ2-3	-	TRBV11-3	CASSLVGDTQYF	TGTGCCAGCAGCTTAGTTGGAGATACGCAGTATTTT
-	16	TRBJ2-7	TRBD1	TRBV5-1	CASQFGPGQGAYEQYF	TGCGCCAGCCAGTTTGGGCCGGGACAGGGAGCATACGAGCAGTACTTC
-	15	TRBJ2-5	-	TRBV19	CASSPQATFQETQYF	TGTGCCAGTAGCCCTCAAGCGACCTTCCAAGAGACCCAGTACTTC
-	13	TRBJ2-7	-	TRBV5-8	CASSLMGRNEQYF	TGTGCCAGCAGCTTGATGGGAAGGAACGAGCAGTACTTC
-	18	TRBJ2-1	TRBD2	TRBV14	CASSQAGIGTSVYNEQFF	TGTGCCAGCAGCCAAGCAGGTATTGGGACTAGCGTCTACAATGAGCAGTTCTTC
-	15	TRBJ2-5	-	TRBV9	CASSPHVGQEETQYF	TGTGCCAGCAGCCCTCATGTGGGACAAGAAGAGACCCAGTACTTC
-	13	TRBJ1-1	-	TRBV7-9	CASSLVRGSEAFF	TGTGCCAGCAGCTTAGTCCGGGGATCTGAAGCTTTCTTT
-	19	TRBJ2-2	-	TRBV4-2	CASSQGGWLPVSNTGELFF	TGTGCCAGCAGCCAAGGTGGATGGCTCCCGGTATCGAACACCGGGGAGCTGTTTTTT
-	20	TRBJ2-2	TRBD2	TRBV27	CASTSNLRLAGAPNTGELFF	TGTGCCAGCACCTCGAACCTTCGACTAGCGGGAGCCCCGAACACCGGGGAGCTGTTTTTT
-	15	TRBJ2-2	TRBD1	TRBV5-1	CASSGTTGSGGELFF	TGCGCCAGCAGCGGGACGACAGGGTCCGGCGGGGAGCTGTTTTTT
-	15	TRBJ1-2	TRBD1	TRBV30	CAWKMWTGYNYGYTF	TGTGCCTGGAAGATGTGGACAGGGTATAACTATGGCTACACCTTC
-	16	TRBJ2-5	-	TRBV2	CASSKDTGFVRETQYF	TGTGCCAGCAGCAAGGATACAGGGTTTGTAAGAGAGACCCAGTACTTC
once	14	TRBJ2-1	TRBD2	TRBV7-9	CASSPVAGVFEQFF	TGTGCCAGCAGTCCAGTAGCGGGAGTATTTGAGCAGTTCTTC
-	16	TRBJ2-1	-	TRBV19	CASSSSPDSSYNEQFF	TGTGCCAGTAGTTCATCACCCGACTCGTCCTACAATGAGCAGTTCTTC
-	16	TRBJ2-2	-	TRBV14	CASSRLWTGGTGELFF	TGTGCCAGCAGCCGTTTGTGGACTGGGGGGACCGGGGAGCTGTTTTTT
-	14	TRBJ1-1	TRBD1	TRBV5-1	CASSIYRGNTEAFF	TGCGCCAGCAGCATATACAGGGGAAACACTGAAGCTTTCTTT
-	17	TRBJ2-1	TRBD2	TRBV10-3	CAISERAGGALYNEQFF	TGTGCCATCAGTGAGAGGGCGGGAGGGGCGCTGTACAATGAGCAGTTCTTC
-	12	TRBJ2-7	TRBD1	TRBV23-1	CASRGQDYEQYF	TGCGCCAGCAGGGGACAGGACTACGAGCAGTACTTC
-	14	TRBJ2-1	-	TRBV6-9	CASTSRRRYNEQFF	TGTGCCAGCACATCTAGACGCAGGTACAATGAGCAGTTCTTC
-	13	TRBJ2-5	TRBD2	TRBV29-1	CSARPGGEETQYF	TGCAGCGCCCGACCGGGGGGAGAAGAGACCCAGTACTTC
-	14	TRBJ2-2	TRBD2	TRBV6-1	CASRTREGTGELFF	TGTGCCAGCAGGACCCGGGAGGGCACCGGGGAGCTGTTTTTT
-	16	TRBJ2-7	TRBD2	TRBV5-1	CASSRTSGSITYEQYF	TGCGCCAGCAGCCGGACTAGCGGGAGTATCACCTACGAGCAGTACTTC
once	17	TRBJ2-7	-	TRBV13	CASSSSRAETPWGEQYF	TGTGCCAGCAGCTCTTCTCGAGCGGAAACTCCGTGGGGGGAGCAGTACTTC
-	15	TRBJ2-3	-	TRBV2	CASRRRAVSTDTQYF	TGTGCCAGCAGAAGGCGAGCGGTGAGCACAGATACGCAGTATTTT
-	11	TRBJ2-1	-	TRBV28	CASSLYNEQFF	TGTGCCAGCAGTCTTTACAATGAGCAGTTCTTC
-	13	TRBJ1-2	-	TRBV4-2	CASSQDLEGGYTF	TGTGCCAGCAGCCAAGATCTTGAGGGGGGCTACACCTTC
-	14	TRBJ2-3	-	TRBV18	CASSPLGITDTQYF	TGTGCCAGCTCACCCCTAGGGATCACAGATACGCAGTATTTT